These 22 T cell receptor beta chains came from one sample sequenced in a study of T cells after yellow fever vaccination. MiXCR was run by TCRdb on the 5' RACE reads, yielding one entry per CDR3 protein. The data show about 300,000 distinct CDR3 sequences, 7.5% to 9.5% seen once. The material sequenced was CD4+ T cells sorted from PBMCs, taken 5 days after the yellow fever booster vaccination. Source of these receptors: a man in his late teens or twenties who received the YFV17D yellow fever vaccine.

This clonotype appeared many times. This chain connects TRBV10-1 to TRBJ2-5; D is perhaps TRBD2 (5 bases). V lost 5 bases to trimming and J lost 2 bases, with 12 bases between them. The CDR3 runs to 14 residues. Germline CDR1 is WNHNN and CDR2 is SYGVQD (reference sequence). The DNA for the CDR3 is TGCGCCAGCAGTCCGGGGTCCCTTCAAGAGACCCAGTACTTC. Translating gives CASSPGSLQETQYF.

J is TRBJ2-5 and V is TRBV12-3 or TRBV12-4; 7 nucleotides align to TRBD2. Trimming cost V 5 bases and J 4 bases; bases outside gene matches: 4. This CDR3 has 13 residues. The CDR3 nucleotides are TGTGCCAGCAGTCGGACTAGGAGAGAGACCCAGTACTTC. It is translated as CASSRTRRETQYF.

This clonotype was observed a few times. The chain joins TRBV20-1 to TRBJ1-4, with D hard to call. Trimming took 3 bases from V and 8 from J, leaving 10 bases between them. Per germline, CDR1 DFQATT and CDR2 SNEGSKA (reference sequence). This CDR3 is 12 amino acids long. CDR3 loop: CSARLAPEKLFF. Here the CDR3 DNA reads TGCAGTGCTAGGCTCGCCCCGGAAAAACTGTTTTTT.

The rearrangement uses TRBV5-5 and TRBJ1-2; D perhaps matches TRBD1 (6 bases). V was trimmed by 4 bases and J by 4 bases, leaving 17 bases between them. Germline-derived CDR1 and CDR2 are SGHKS and YYEKEE (reference sequence). The CDR3 totals 15 residues. CDR3 nucleotides: TGTGCCAGCAGCGTCGTCCGGGACAACCTCTATGGCTACACCTTC. This translates into CASSVVRDNLYGYTF.

CDR3 amino acids: CASSLGRLAGVDNEQFF. CDR3 DNA sequence: TGTGCCAGCAGCTTAGGGAGACTAGCGGGGGTGGACAATGAGCAGTTCTTC. V is TRBV11-2 and J is TRBJ2-1; TRBD2 agrees at 12 bases. Germline V gives CDR1 SGHAT, CDR2 FQNNGV. J gave up 5 bases and V 1 base, and 6 bases lay outside the gene matches. The CDR3 has 17 residues.

The rearrangement uses TRBV5-1 and TRBJ2-5; 16 bases fit TRBD2. The trim removed 4 bases at V and 4 bases at J, leaving 4 bases unmatched. Germline lookup yields CDR1 SGHRS and CDR2 YFSETQ. CDR3 size: 16 residues. Written as DNA, the CDR3 is TGCGCCAGCAGCGTTGGGACTAGCGGGGGGGGAGAGACCCAGTACTTC. This codes for CASSVGTSGGGETQYF. The full variable domain, completed using reference TRBV5-1 and TRBJ2-5, is KAGVTQTPRYLIKTRGQQVTLSCSPISGHRSVSWYQQTPGQGLQFLFEYFSETQRNKGNFPGRFSGRQFSNSRSEMNVSTLELGDSALYLCASSVGTSGGGETQYFGPGTRLLVL.

This clonotype has only a few counts. This chain links TRBV12-3 or TRBV12-4 with TRBJ2-4; 12 positions agree with TRBD2. This CDR3 has 16 residues. V trimming: 6 bases; J trimming: 0 bases; junction bases outside the gene matches: 3. CDR3 coding DNA: TGTGCCAGCAGGACTAGCGGGGGAGTAGCCAAAAACATTCAGTACTTC. Its translation is CASRTSGGVAKNIQYF.

CDR3 coding DNA: TGTGCCTGGAGTCCTTACAGGACGTCCGGAGCTAACTATGGCTACACCTTC. Protein sequence: CAWSPYRTSGANYGYTF. The gene calls are TRBV30 and TRBJ1-2; D possibly corresponds to TRBD1 (5 bases). V was pared by 2 bases and J by 0 bases, with 19 bases between. CDR3 length equals 17 residues. Per the germline V gene, CDR1 is GTSNPN and CDR2 is SVGIG (reference sequence).

This clonotype was picked up many times. This chain links TRBV25-1 with TRBJ2-4; D remains ambiguous. Germline loops: CDR1 MGHDK, CDR2 SYGVNS. The CDR3 covers 15 residues. V shed 2 bases and J shed 6 bases, with 14 bases lying between them. The DNA of the CDR3 is TGTGCCAGCAGTGAAGAATGGGGTCTGGTAAACATTCAGTACTTC. It specifies CASSEEWGLVNIQYF.

The J gene is TRBJ1-4, the V gene TRBV18; D is uncertain. The length of the CDR3 is 15 residues. Germline V gene lookup returns CDR1 KGHSH and CDR2 LQKENI. V shed 1 base and J shed 0 bases, with 6 bases lying between them. In DNA, the CDR3 is TGTGCCAGCTCACCACGGGATGCAACTAATGAAAAACTGTTTTTT. The encoded protein is CASSPRDATNEKLFF.

V and J are TRBV7-6 and TRBJ2-2; 11 bases match TRBD2. The CDR3 sequence is 19 residues long. CDR1 is SGHVS and CDR2 is FNYEAQ in the germline V gene. With 2 bases clipped from V and 3 bases from J, the junction kept 11 bases outside the gene matches. The CDR3, as DNA: TGTGCCAGCAGCTTAATTCCTTCCGGGACTAGCGGCTACACCGGGGAGCTGTTTTTT. Translation gives CASSLIPSGTSGYTGELFF.

The V gene is TRBV6-5, the J gene TRBJ2-4; TRBD1 agrees at 8 bases. V dropped 8 bases and J dropped 6; count of bases not matched to a gene: 6. The CDR3 covers 13 residues. Germline lookup yields CDR1 MNHEY and CDR2 SVGAGI. The CDR3 DNA sequence: TGTGCCAGCCTTCGGACAGGGACAAACATTCAGTACTTC. It specifies CASLRTGTNIQYF.

This chain uses TRBV5-6 with TRBJ2-6, with D uncertain. The length of the CDR3 is 15 residues. Trimming took 0 bases from V and 0 from J, leaving 4 bases between them. Germline V gene data show CDR1 as SGHDT and CDR2 as YYEEEE. This CDR3 is CASSLAGSGANVLTF. In nucleotides, the CDR3 is TGTGCCAGCAGCTTGGCGGGCTCTGGGGCCAACGTCCTGACTTTC.

This clonotype was counted between two and nine times. The J gene is TRBJ1-2, the V gene TRBV5-1; D is undetermined. This CDR3 contains 14 residues. The V and J ends lost 0 bases and 3 bases respectively, with 9 bases between them. In germline, CDR1 is SGHRS, CDR2 YFSETQ. For the CDR3, the DNA is TGCGCCAGCAGCTTGGGGCAATTTGACTATGGCTACACCTTC. It codes for CASSLGQFDYGYTF.

This clonotype was seen repeatedly, ten times or more. The rearrangement joins TRBV2 to TRBJ1-1; the D is unclear. The CDR3 contains 11 residues. V shed 5 bases and J shed 10 bases, with 11 bases lying between them. The germline V gene encodes CDR1 SNHLY and CDR2 FYNNEI. The CDR3 DNA is TGTGCCAGCAGTCAAGGGTCCGTAGCTTTCTTT. Its translation is CASSQGSVAFF.

The V gene is TRBV4-3, the J gene TRBJ1-6; 12 bases fit TRBD1. Germline V gene data show CDR1 as LGHNA and CDR2 as YSLEER. Trimming removed 0 bases from V and 10 bases from J; junction bases left unmatched: 4. CDR3 length: 16 amino acids. The CDR3 nucleotides are TGCGCCAGCAGCCAAGAAATGGGACAGGGGGCATCACCCCTCCACTTT. It specifies CASSQEMGQGASPLHF.

The chain couples TRBV20-1 to TRBJ2-3; TRBD2 aligns across 7 bases. The germline V gene has CDR1 DFQATT and CDR2 SNEGSKA (reference sequence). Trimming removed 1 base from V and 2 bases from J; junction bases left unmatched: 12. This CDR3 has 17 amino acids. The CDR3 sequence is CSARALGERGNTDTQYF. The CDR3 nucleotides read TGCAGTGCTAGAGCCCTCGGGGAGCGGGGAAACACAGATACGCAGTATTTT.

This clonotype appeared a few times. The chain has TRBV10-3 and TRBJ2-5; TRBD2 matches 8 bases. V gave up 1 base and J gave up 1 base; unmatched junction bases: 2. There are 15 residues in the CDR3. The germline V gene has CDR1 ENHRY and CDR2 SYGVKD. The CDR3: CAISELRGGQETQYF. The CDR3 DNA follows: TGTGCCATCAGTGAGTTACGGGGGGGCCAAGAGACCCAGTACTTC.

This clonotype turned up a few times. The gene calls are TRBV10-3 and TRBJ1-1, with D possibly matching TRBD1 (6 bases). This CDR3 region has 13 residues. The germline gives CDR1 ENHRY, CDR2 SYGVKD. Trimming took off 5 bases at V and 4 bases at J, with 11 bases between the two ends. The CDR3 sequence is CAISFRGGTEAFF. The DNA for the CDR3 is TGTGCCATCAGTTTCAGGGGAGGCACTGAAGCTTTCTTT.

This clonotype was recorded at least ten times. The chain is built from TRBV27 and TRBJ1-1; no definite D call. There are 13 residues in the CDR3. The V gene's germline CDR1 is MNHEY and CDR2 SMNVEV (reference sequence). V lost 1 base and J lost 4, with 7 bases in between. In nucleotides, the CDR3 is TGTGCCAGCAGTTTATTGACCGGCACTGAAGCTTTCTTT. Translating it yields CASSLLTGTEAFF.

The chain joins TRBV20-1 to TRBJ2-5; D tentatively reads TRBD1 or TRBD2 (5 bases each). The CDR3 extends over 12 amino acids. Germline V CDR1 and CDR2: DFQATT, SNEGSKA (reference sequence). V was clipped by 0 bases and J by 4 bases, with 6 bases between them. The CDR3 bases are TGCAGTGCTAGAGATGGGGGAGAGACCCAGTACTTC. It encodes CSARDGGETQYF.

The chain recombines TRBV25-1 with TRBJ1-2; D perhaps matches TRBD1 (5 bases). Between the trimmed V and J ends, which lost 4 bases and 4 bases, there was a span of 19 bases. Germline values: CDR1 MGHDK, CDR2 SYGVNS. This CDR3 has 16 residues. The CDR3 DNA follows: TGTGCCAGCAGTGGGGGCGGCACGGTACACATCTATGGCTACACCTTC. Translation: CASSGGGTVHIYGYTF.